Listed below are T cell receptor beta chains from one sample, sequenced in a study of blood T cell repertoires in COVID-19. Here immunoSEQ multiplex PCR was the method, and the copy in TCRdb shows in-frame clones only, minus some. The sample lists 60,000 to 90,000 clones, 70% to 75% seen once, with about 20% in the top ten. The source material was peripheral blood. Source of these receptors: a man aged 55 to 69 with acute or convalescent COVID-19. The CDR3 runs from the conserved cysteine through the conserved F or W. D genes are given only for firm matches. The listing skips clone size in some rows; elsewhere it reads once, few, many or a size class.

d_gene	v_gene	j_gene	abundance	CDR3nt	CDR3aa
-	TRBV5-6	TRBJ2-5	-	TGTGCCAGCAGTTCCGTGGGGGCGGAAGAGACCCAGTACTTC	CASSSVGAEETQYF
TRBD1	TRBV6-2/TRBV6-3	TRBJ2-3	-	TGTGCCAGCAGTTCCCTCCACAGGGGTTTGAATACGCAGTATTTT	CASSSLHRGLNTQYF
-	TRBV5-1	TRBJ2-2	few	TGCGCCAGCAGCCCAGGCGCGACGATCGCGAACACCGGGGAGCTGTTTTTT	CASSPGATIANTGELFF
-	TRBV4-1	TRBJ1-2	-	TGCGCCAGCAGCCGCGCCTTTACGACAGAAAACTATGGCTACACCTTC	CASSRAFTTENYGYTF
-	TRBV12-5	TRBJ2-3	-	TGTGCTAGTGGTGCGCAATCCCGAGGGCAAGATACGCAGTATTTT	CASGAQSRGQDTQYF
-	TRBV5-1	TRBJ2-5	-	TGCGCCAGCAGCTTGGCGGTCCTAGAGACCCAGTACTTC	CASSLAVLETQYF
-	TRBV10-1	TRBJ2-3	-	TGCGCCAGCAGTGAGTCTTTAGAGGTTGATACGCAGTATTTT	CASSESLEVDTQYF
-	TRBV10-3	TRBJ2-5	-	TGTGCCATCAGTGAGTCGGGAGGCCAAGAGACCCAGTACTTC	CAISESGGQETQYF
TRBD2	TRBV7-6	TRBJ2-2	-	TGTGCCAGCAGCTCCTTAGCGGGGGGGCAAAGCGGGGAGCTGTTTTTT	CASSSLAGGQSGELFF
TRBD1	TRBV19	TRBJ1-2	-	TGTGCCAGTAGCATCCAGGGGGCTGGTGGCTACACCTTC	CASSIQGAGGYTF
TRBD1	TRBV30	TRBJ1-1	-	TGTGCCTGGAGGTCCCGACAGGGAGGAGACACTGAAGCTTTCTTT	CAWRSRQGGDTEAFF
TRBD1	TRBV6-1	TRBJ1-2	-	TGTGCCAGCAGTGAGACAGGGGTCTATGGCTACACCTTC	CASSETGVYGYTF
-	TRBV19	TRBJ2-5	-	TGTGCCAGCTCAACAGGCGAAGAGACCCAGTACTTC	CASSTGEETQYF
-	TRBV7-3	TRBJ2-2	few	TGTGCCAGCAGCTTCCTACGGGACACCGGGGAGCTGTTTTTT	CASSFLRDTGELFF
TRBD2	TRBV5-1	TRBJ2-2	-	TGCGCCAGCAGCTCCTTCGCGGGGGGGAACACCGGGGAGCTGTTTTTT	CASSSFAGGNTGELFF
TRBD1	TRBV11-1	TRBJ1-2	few	TGTGCCAGCAGTTCGGGACAGGGGTATGGCTACACCTTC	CASSSGQGYGYTF
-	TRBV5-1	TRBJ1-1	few	TGCGCCAGCAGCTTGGAAGGGAGGGACACTGAAGCTTTCTTT	CASSLEGRDTEAFF
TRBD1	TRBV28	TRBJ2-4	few	TGTGCCAGCAGGACAGGGGTTGGCAAAAACATTCAGTACTTC	CASRTGVGKNIQYF
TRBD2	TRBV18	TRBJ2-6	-	TGTGCCAGCTCACCGACTAGCGGGAAAGCCGTCTCTGGGGCCAACGTCCTGACTTTC	CASSPTSGKAVSGANVLTF
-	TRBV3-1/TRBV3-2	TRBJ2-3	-	TGTGCCAGCAGCCCCCGACTGGGAGGCACAGATACGCAGTATTTT	CASSPRLGGTDTQYF
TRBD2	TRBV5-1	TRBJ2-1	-	TGCGCCAGCAGCTTGTCTGGGGGGGAAAATGAGCAGTTCTTC	CASSLSGGENEQFF
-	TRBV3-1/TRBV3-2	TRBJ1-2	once	TGTGCCAGCAGCCGCCTCGGGGGACCCCGAAATTATGGCTACACCTTC	CASSRLGGPRNYGYTF
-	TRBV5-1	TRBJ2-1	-	TGCGCCAGCAGCTTGGGTGTTCGGGGTGATGAGCAGTTCTTC	CASSLGVRGDEQFF
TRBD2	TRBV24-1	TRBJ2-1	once	TGTGCCACCAGTGATTTGACTAGCGGGAGGGCTAGCAATGAGCAGTTCTTC	CATSDLTSGRASNEQFF
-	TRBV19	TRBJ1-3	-	TGTGCCACTTCCCGCGGGACGAACATGCGAACCATATATTTT	CATSRGTNMRTIYF
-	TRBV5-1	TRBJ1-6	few	TGCGCCAGCAGCTTGCGAGTCTCTAATTCACCCCTCCACTTT	CASSLRVSNSPLHF
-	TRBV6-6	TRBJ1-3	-	TGTGCCAGCAGTGCGACCGCAGGGGACTCTGGAAACACCATATATTTT	CASSATAGDSGNTIYF
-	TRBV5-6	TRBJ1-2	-	TGTGCCAGCAGCTTCAGGCCCGGAACAGTGGGTAACTATGGCTACACCTTC	CASSFRPGTVGNYGYTF
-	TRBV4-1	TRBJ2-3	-	TGCGCCAGCAGCCAGGCCGCAAGGGGGGGCATAGATACGCAGTATTTT	CASSQAARGGIDTQYF
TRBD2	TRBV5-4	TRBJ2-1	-	TGTGCCAGCAGCTCGGGACTAGCGGGAGGATTCAATGAGCAGTTCTTC	CASSSGLAGGFNEQFF
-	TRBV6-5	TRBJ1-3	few	TGTGCCAGCAGTTACTCCCAGGGGTACACCATATATTTT	CASSYSQGYTIYF
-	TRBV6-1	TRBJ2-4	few	TGTGCCAGCAGTGAAGCGGGCCCTACCAGAAGGGGCGGAAACATTCAGTACTTC	CASSEAGPTRRGGNIQYF
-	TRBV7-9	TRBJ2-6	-	TGTGCCAGCAGCCCCCGCGGTAGGGGATCTGGGGCCAACGTCCTGACTTTC	CASSPRGRGSGANVLTF
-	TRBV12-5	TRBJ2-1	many	TGTGCTAGTGGTTTGGTACCCGACGGCAAGGGTTTAGCGGAGACCTACAATGAGCAGTTCTTC	CASGLVPDGKGLAETYNEQFF
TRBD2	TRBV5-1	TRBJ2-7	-	TGCGCCAGCAGCTCTCCCGGGACTAGCGGGTCCGGATTCTACGAGCAGTACTTC	CASSSPGTSGSGFYEQYF
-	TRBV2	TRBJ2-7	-	TGTGCCAGCAGTGACGTCGCGGGGACCTACGAGCAGTACTTC	CASSDVAGTYEQYF
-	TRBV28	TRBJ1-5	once	TGTGCCAGCAGTTTCGTTATATCGGGGACACTTAGCAATCAGCCCCAGCATTTT	CASSFVISGTLSNQPQHF